This T cell receptor beta chain appears in the sequencing data of a study of OX40 agonist ivuxolimab in advanced cancers. Study-wide context: Mean age about 60 years, range roughly 23 to 79; 82.7% male.

Germline V gives CDR1 SGHRS, CDR2 YFSETQ. V was cut by 0 bases and J by 5 bases, with 7 bases left in between. CDR3 length: 13 residues. Generated by immunoSEQ multiplex PCR, the TCRdb table keeps only in-frame clones and is missing some. The profile shows around 72,000 clones, around 81% of them singletons. Blood draws occurred at baseline, cycle 4 day 1, and cycle 7 day 1. Study-level findings and limits: At doses 0.1 to 3.0 mg/kg, CD4+ and CD8+ clones expanded. Normalized expansion of T-cell clones was also low for some nonresponders.

This clone was picked up a small number of times. Its antigen is not known. This clonotype was sampled from an adult with an advanced solid tumor such as melanoma, head and neck, liver or kidney cancer. The rearrangement links TRBV5-1 to TRBJ2-3, with D unresolved. Sequencing was performed on CD4+ or CD8+ T cells sorted from blood, taken in a trial of the OX40 agonist ivuxolimab. The CDR3 nucleotides are TGCGCCAGCAGCTTGGGAAGGGAAGATACGCAGTATTTT. Translation: CASSLGREDTQYF.